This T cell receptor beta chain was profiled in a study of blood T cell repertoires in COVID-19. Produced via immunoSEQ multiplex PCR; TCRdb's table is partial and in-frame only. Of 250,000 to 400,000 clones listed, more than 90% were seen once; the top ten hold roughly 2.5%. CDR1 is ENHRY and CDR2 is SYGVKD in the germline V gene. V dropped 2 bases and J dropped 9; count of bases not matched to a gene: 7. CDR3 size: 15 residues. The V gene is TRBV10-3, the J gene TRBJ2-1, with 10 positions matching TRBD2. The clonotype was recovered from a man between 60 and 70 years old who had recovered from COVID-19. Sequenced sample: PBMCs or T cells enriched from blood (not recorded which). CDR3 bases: TGTGCCATCAGTGAGGGAGCGGGGGGGCCAGGTGAGCAGTTCTTC. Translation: CAISEGAGGPGEQFF.